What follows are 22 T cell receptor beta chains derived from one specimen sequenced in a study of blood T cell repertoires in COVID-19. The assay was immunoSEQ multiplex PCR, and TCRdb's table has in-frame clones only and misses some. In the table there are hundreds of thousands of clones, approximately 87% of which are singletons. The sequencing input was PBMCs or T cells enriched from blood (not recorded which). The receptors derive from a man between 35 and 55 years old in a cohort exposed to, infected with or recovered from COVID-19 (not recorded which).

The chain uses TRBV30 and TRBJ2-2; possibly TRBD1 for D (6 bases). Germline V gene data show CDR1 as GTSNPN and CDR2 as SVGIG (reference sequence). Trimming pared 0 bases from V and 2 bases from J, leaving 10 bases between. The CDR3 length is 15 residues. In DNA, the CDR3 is TGTGCCTGGAGTGTAGGGGGTACCAACACCGGGGAGCTGTTTTTT. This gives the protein CAWSVGGTNTGELFF. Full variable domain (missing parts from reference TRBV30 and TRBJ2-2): SQTIHQWPATLVQPVGSPLSLECTVEGTSNPNLYWYRQAAGRGLQLLFYSVGIGQISSEVPQNLSASRPQDRQFILSSKKLLLSDSGFYLCAWSVGGTNTGELFFGEGSRLTVL.

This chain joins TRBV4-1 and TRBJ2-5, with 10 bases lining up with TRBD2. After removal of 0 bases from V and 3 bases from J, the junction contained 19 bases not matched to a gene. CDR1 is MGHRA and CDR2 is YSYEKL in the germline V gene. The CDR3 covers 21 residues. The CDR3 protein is CASSQDGGYSGRLEKKETQYF. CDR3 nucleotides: TGCGCCAGCAGCCAAGATGGAGGGTATAGCGGGAGGCTTGAAAAAAAAGAGACCCAGTACTTC.

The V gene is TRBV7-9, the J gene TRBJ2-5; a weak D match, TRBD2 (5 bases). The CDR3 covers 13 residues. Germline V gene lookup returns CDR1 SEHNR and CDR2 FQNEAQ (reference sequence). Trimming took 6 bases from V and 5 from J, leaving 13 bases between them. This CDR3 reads CASRHAGGETQYF. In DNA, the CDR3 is TGTGCCAGCAGACACGCCGGCGGGGAGACCCAGTACTTC.

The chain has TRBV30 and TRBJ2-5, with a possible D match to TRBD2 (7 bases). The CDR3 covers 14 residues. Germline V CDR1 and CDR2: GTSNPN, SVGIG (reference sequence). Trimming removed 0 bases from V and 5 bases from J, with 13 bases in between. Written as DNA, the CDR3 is TGTGCCTGGAGTGTACAAAAGGGGGGGGAGACCCAGTACTTC. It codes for CAWSVQKGGETQYF.

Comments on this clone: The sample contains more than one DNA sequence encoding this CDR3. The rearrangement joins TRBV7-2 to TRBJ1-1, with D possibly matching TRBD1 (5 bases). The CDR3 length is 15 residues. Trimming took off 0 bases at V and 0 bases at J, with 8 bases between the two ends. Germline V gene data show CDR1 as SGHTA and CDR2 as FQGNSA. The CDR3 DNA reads TGTGCCAGCAGCTTAGCGCAGGGTTTGAACACTGAAGCTTTCTTT. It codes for CASSLAQGLNTEAFF.

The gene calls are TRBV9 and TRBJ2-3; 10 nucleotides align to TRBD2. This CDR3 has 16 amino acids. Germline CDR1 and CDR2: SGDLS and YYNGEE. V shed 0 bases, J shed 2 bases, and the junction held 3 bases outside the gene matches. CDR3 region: CASSVGTSGLTDTQYF. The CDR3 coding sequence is TGTGCCAGCAGCGTAGGGACTAGCGGCCTCACAGATACGCAGTATTTT.

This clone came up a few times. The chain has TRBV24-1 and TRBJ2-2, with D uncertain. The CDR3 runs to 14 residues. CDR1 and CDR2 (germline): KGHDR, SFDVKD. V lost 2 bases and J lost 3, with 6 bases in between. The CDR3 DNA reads TGTGCCACCAGTGATTCAAGAGACACCGGGGAGCTGTTTTTT. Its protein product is CATSDSRDTGELFF.

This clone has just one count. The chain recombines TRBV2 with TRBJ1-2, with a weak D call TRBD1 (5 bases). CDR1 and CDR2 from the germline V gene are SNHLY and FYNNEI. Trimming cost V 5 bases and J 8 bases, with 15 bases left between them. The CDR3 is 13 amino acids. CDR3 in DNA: TGTGCCAGCAGTCGGGATTCGGGGGAGGGCTACACCTTC. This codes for CASSRDSGEGYTF.

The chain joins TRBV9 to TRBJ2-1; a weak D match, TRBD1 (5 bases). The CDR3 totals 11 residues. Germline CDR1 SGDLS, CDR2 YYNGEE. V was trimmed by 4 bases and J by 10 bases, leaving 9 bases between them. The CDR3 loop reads CASSYDREQFF. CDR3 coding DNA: TGTGCCAGCAGCTATGACAGAGAGCAGTTCTTC. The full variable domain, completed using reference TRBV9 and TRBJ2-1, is DSGVTQTPKHLITATGQRVTLRCSPRSGDLSVYWYQQSLDQGLQFLIQYYNGEERAKGNILERFSAQQFPDLHSELNLSSLELGDSALYFCASSYDREQFFGPGTRLTVL.

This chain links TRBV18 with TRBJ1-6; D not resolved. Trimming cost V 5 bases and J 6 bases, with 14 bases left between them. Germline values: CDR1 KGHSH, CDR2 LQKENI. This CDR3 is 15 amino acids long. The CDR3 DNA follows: TGTGCCAGCTCAAGGTTGCGGGAGAGTAATTCACCCCTCCACTTT. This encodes CASSRLRESNSPLHF.

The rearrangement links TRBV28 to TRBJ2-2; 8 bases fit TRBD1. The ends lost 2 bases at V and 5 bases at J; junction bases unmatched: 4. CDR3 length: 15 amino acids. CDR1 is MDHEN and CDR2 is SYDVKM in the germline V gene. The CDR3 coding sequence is TGTGCCAGCAGTTTACGGGACAGGATTACCGGGGAGCTGTTTTTT. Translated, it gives CASSLRDRITGELFF.

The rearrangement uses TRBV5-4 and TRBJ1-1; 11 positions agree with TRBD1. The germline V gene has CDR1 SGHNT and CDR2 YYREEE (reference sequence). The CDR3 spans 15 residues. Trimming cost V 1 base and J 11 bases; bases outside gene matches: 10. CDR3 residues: CASSLYGQGADRAFF. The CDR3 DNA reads TGTGCCAGCAGCTTGTACGGACAGGGGGCGGATCGGGCTTTCTTT.

The CDR3 loop is CSASSPSGSIPDTQYF. DNA of the CDR3: TGCAGTGCTAGTAGCCCTAGCGGGAGCATCCCAGATACGCAGTATTTT. The chain links TRBV20-1 to TRBJ2-3; 10 nucleotides match TRBD2. The ends lost 3 bases at V and 4 bases at J; junction bases unmatched: 10. Germline values: CDR1 DFQATT, CDR2 SNEGSKA (reference sequence). The CDR3 has 16 amino acids.

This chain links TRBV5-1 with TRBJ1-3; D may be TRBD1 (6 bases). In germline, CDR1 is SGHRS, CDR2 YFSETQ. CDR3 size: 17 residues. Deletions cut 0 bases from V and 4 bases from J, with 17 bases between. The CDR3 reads CASSLAAQQGQGNTIYF. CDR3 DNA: TGCGCCAGCAGCTTGGCCGCTCAGCAGGGGCAGGGAAACACCATATATTTT.

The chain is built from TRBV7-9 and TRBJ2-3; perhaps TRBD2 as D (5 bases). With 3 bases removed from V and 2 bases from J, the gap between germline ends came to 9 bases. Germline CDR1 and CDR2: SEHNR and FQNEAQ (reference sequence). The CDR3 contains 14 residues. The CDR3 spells CASSFFRDTDTQYF. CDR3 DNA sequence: TGTGCCAGCAGCTTCTTCCGGGACACAGATACGCAGTATTTT.

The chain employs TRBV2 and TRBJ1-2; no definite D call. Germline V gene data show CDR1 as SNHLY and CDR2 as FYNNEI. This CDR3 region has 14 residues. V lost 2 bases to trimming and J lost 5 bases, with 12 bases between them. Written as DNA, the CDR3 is TGTGCCAGCAGTGAACAGGCAGGCCAGTATGGCTACACCTTC. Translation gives CASSEQAGQYGYTF.

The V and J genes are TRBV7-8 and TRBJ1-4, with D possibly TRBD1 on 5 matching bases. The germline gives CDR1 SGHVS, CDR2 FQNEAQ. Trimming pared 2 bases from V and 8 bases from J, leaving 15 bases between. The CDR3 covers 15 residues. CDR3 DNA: TGTGCCAGCAGCTTATACACCGGGCAGGGCGAAAAACTGTTTTTT. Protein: CASSLYTGQGEKLFF.

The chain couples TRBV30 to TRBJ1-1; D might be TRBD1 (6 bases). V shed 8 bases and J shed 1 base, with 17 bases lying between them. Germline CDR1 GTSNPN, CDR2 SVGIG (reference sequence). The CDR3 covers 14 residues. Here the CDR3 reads CAQLRGPKNTEAFF. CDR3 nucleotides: TGTGCCCAACTCAGGGGACCTAAGAACACTGAAGCTTTCTTT. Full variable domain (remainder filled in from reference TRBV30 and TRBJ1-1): SQTIHQWPATLVQPVGSPLSLECTVEGTSNPNLYWYRQAAGRGLQLLFYSVGIGQISSEVPQNLSASRPQDRQFILSSKKLLLSDSGFYLCAQLRGPKNTEAFFGQGTRLTVV.

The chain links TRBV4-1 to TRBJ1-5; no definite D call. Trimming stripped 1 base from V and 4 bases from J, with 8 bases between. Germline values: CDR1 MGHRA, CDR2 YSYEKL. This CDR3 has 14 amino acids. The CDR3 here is CASSQGAANQPQHF. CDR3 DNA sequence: TGCGCCAGCAGCCAAGGGGCCGCGAATCAGCCCCAGCATTTT.

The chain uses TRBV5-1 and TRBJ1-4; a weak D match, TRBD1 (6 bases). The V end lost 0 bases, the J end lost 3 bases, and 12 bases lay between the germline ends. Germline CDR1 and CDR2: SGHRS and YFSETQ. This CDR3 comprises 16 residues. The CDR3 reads CASSLAGGAANEKLFF. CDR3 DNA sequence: TGCGCCAGCAGCTTGGCGGGGGGCGCAGCTAATGAAAAACTGTTTTTT.

The CDR3 DNA sequence: TGTGCCAGCTCACCACGGGGGACAGGGGGCTTCAACGAGCAGTACTTC. Residues: CASSPRGTGGFNEQYF. This chain joins TRBV18 and TRBJ2-7; 12 bases are a match to TRBD1. This CDR3 contains 16 residues. The V segment lost 1 base and the J segment 5 bases; nucleotides outside the gene matches: 6. Germline V CDR1 and CDR2: KGHSH, LQKENI.

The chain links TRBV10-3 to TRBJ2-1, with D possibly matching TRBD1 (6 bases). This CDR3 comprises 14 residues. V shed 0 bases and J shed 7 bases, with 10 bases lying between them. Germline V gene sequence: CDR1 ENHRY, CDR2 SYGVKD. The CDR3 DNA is TGTGCCATCAGTGAGTCAGGGGGTTCGAATGAGCAGTTCTTC. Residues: CAISESGGSNEQFF.